The clone carrying this T cell receptor beta chain was seen more than once but under ten times. The antigen is not known. The V and J ends lost 5 bases and 6 bases respectively, with 8 bases between them. Per the germline V gene, CDR1 is MNHEY and CDR2 is SMNVEV (reference sequence). CDR3 size: 11 residues. These data come from a study of blood T cells in healthy people across ages. Sample-barcoded 5' priming and a J-beta primer mix drove a second PCR of roughly 6 to 12 cycles. All cDNA molecules were each tagged by a template-switch adaptor with 12 random nucleotides. Each CDR3 protein gets one entry after TCRdb re-called the 5' RACE reads with MiXCR. The repertoire holds 750,000 to 950,000 distinct CDR3 sequences, with less than 70% as singletons. Study-wide results and limits: The donors' CMV status was not determined, possibly confounding changes in expanded clonotypes.

This TCR was recovered from a man older than 75 in good health. The chain links TRBV27 to TRBJ2-7; D uncertain. Source material: blood. For the CDR3, the DNA is TGTGCCAGCAGTGTTGGGGTCGAGCAGTACTTC. It yields the protein CASSVGVEQYF.